The following is a TCR beta chain sequence with its context. The antigen remains unidentified. The CDR3 is 13 amino acids. Germline V gives CDR1 MNHEY, CDR2 SMNVEV (reference sequence). Deletions cut 5 bases from V and 4 bases from J, with 11 bases between. Researchers amplified the TCR beta CDR3 regions from RNA transcripts. The TCR CDR3 first-round RT-PCR relied on the HTBI primer set. Using its own MiXCR run on the multiplex PCR reads, TCRdb lists one record per CDR3 protein. The sample includes about half a million distinct CDR3 sequences, about a fifth of them seen just once. PBMCs were obtained from approximately 10 ml fresh peripheral blood. The sample belongs to a study of T cells in Graves' hyperthyroidism and ophthalmopathy. Findings of the study overall: Ophthalmopathy, which appeared later, was predicted by the model a median roughly 6.4 months before onset.

V usage is TRBV27 and J usage is TRBJ1-1; D not certain. The receptor was isolated from a man younger than 35 with Graves' hyperthyroidism. Material: blood. CDR3 residues: CASSEAPFTEAFF. The CDR3 bases are TGTGCCAGCAGTGAAGCCCCGTTCACTGAAGCTTTCTTT.